Listed below are T cell receptor beta chains from one sample, sequenced in a study of shared clonotypes between healthy human individuals. Generated by immunoSEQ multiplex PCR, the TCRdb table keeps only in-frame clones and is missing some. The sample shows about 2.1 million clones, roughly 93% of them seen only once. Sequenced material: naive CD8+ T cells from PBMCs. The receptors here all came from a man between 18 and 29 years old in good health. Some clones in this sample may be carry-over from other donors' samples. The CDR3 runs from the conserved cysteine through the conserved F or W.

v_call	j_call	cdr3_aa
TRBV19	TRBJ1-1	CASSPHKGLGNTEAFF
TRBV9	TRBJ1-3	CASSVVEGAGNTIYF
TRBV2	TRBJ2-7	CASSEDWTSGLYEQYF
TRBV6-5	TRBJ2-1	CASSYSVGEMYNEQFF
TRBV4-1	TRBJ2-3	CASSLPPGLAADTQYF
TRBV7-8	TRBJ2-7	CASSPRSGTYEQYF
TRBV6-1	TRBJ1-1	CASSPQRTGGTEAFF
TRBV28	TRBJ2-5	CASGLERDRGLIQYF
TRBV7-9	TRBJ1-2	CASSLAQPLDYGYTF
TRBV11-2	TRBJ2-5	CASLEGAGGYQETQYF
TRBV6-5	TRBJ2-7	CASTSPRAQDYEQYF
TRBV5-4	TRBJ2-7	CASSRTGQPYEQYF
TRBV6-5	TRBJ1-3	CASKIEQSGNTIYF
TRBV5-6	TRBJ2-4	CASSSSGTGILLEYF
TRBV7-9	TRBJ1-1	CASTPRGRGTEAFF
TRBV28	TRBJ1-2	CASTDSYGYTF
TRBV6-5	TRBJ1-2	CASSYLQPKGYGYTF
TRBV13	TRBJ2-5	CASSSWDRGRKETQYF
TRBV11-2	TRBJ2-7	CASSSRGSEQYF
TRBV27	TRBJ2-7	CASASGSSYEQYF
TRBV29-1	TRBJ2-1	CSVEPGTGDEQFF
TRBV6-1	TRBJ2-7	CASSKGTSGRSYEQYF
TRBV5-8	TRBJ2-3	CASKLGGLAGTDTQYF
TRBV12-5	TRBJ2-1	CASGVSFREQFF
TRBV7-8	TRBJ2-7	CASSSTTDEQYF
TRBV7-9	TRBJ2-7	CASSSPVQPDYEQYF
TRBV11-2	TRBJ1-3	CASSSRDSFSGNTIYF
TRBV25-1	TRBJ2-7	CASSERSLGQYF
TRBV6-6	TRBJ2-2	CASSYSKQGQREELFF
TRBV19	TRBJ2-2	CATLRGTGELFF
TRBV7-9	TRBJ2-3	CASSQGLAGLPHSTDTQYF
TRBV27	TRBJ1-1	CASGEGGPGGAEAFF
TRBV5-4	TRBJ2-7	CASSSLIAAHEQYF
TRBV7-6	TRBJ2-1	CASSLRGVTTTYNEQFF
TRBV7-9	TRBJ1-1	CASSPYTGLGTEAFF
TRBV13	TRBJ1-1	CASSPGDRAITEAFF
TRBV19	TRBJ2-7	CASSTRTFYEQYF
TRBV2	TRBJ2-3	CASSDSGKWDTQYF
TRBV19	TRBJ1-1	CASHFKGGITEAFF
TRBV2	TRBJ2-5	CASRESGSVETQYF
TRBV28	TRBJ1-4	CASTLGTGDKLFF
TRBV27	TRBJ2-7	CASSLRDRVYEQYF
TRBV28	TRBJ1-5	CAGVGTGNQPQHF
TRBV19	TRBJ2-7	CASSFLAGEQYF
TRBV10-3	TRBJ1-1	CAISDLLQGGENTEAFF
TRBV5-4	TRBJ2-1	CASSPGLAETDEQFF
TRBV25-1	TRBJ2-1	CASSEGTSGSQQFF
TRBV27	TRBJ2-7	CASSVGLVYEQYF
TRBV7-6	TRBJ1-3	CASSPTDAGGNTIYF
TRBV9	TRBJ1-2	CASSVTGQAANYGYTF
TRBV14	TRBJ2-2	CASRSYSGANTGELFF
TRBV29-1	TRBJ2-2	CSVVSYTGELFF
TRBV5-1	TRBJ1-1	CASSLSQGADTEAFF
TRBV7-9	TRBJ2-7	CASSLRGREYEQYF